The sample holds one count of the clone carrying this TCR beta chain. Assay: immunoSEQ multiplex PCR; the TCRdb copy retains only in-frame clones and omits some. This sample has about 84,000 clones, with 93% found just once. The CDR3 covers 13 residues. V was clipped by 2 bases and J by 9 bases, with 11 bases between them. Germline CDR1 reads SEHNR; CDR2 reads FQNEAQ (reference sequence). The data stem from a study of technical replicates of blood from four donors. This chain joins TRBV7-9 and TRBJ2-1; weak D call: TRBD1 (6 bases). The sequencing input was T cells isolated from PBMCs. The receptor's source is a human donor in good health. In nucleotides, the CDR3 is TGTGCCAGCAGCTTATCGACAGGAGGTGAGCAGTTCTTC. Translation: CASSLSTGGEQFF.